This entry lists 18 T cell receptor beta chains sequenced from one sample in a study of monozygotic twins with inflammatory bowel disease. Following a re-call of the 5' RACE reads, TCRdb has one entry per CDR3 protein and lacks DNA. This sample's table reports around 370,000 distinct CDR3 sequences. Sequenced sample: blood. The receptor set was obtained from a human donor with ulcerative colitis or Crohn's disease, or a healthy co-twin of an affected twin (not recorded which).

The rearrangement links TRBV25-1 to TRBJ1-4. Germline assignment: CDR1 MGHDK and CDR2 SYGVNS. This CDR3 has 13 residues. CDR3 protein: CASSEYTSEKLFF.

The chain is built from TRBV27 and TRBJ2-3; TCRdb calls TRBD1, which cannot be checked without DNA. The V gene's germline CDR1 is MNHEY and CDR2 SMNVEV (reference sequence). This CDR3 is 14 amino acids long. CDR3 protein: CASSLGGFTDTQYF.

This chain joins TRBV27 and TRBJ2-7; TCRdb's D call, TRBD2, is unchecked because there is no DNA. This CDR3 is 14 amino acids long. Germline V gives CDR1 MNHEY, CDR2 SMNVEV (reference sequence). CDR3 amino acids: CASSWTRSYGEQYF.

The chain couples TRBV2 to TRBJ2-7; no DNA is available, so the TRBD1 call from TCRdb remains unchecked. The germline V gene has CDR1 SNHLY and CDR2 FYNNEI. CDR3 length: 16 amino acids. CDR3: CASSHGGDRVSYEQYF.

This rearrangement joins TRBV20-1 to TRBJ2-6; TCRdb outputs TRBD1, but without DNA this stays unchecked. The CDR3 extends over 16 amino acids. Germline loops: CDR1 DFQATT, CDR2 SNEGSKA (reference sequence). The CDR3 protein is CSARGRGISGANVLTF.

The rearrangement uses TRBV30 and TRBJ1-5. There are 14 residues in the CDR3. Germline V gene data show CDR1 as GTSNPN and CDR2 as SVGIG (reference sequence). The CDR3 protein is CAWSAVQLNQPQHF.

The rearrangement links TRBV20-1 to TRBJ1-5; there is no DNA to check the TCRdb D call of TRBD1. The germline V gene has CDR1 DFQATT and CDR2 SNEGSKA (reference sequence). This CDR3 has 16 residues. The chain's CDR3 is CSAREGRGFSNQPQHF.

This chain joins TRBV5-6 and TRBJ2-7; TCRdb proposes TRBD1, but this gene call is untestable without DNA. The CDR3 sequence is 13 residues long. Germline V gene sequence: CDR1 SGHDT, CDR2 YYEEEE. CDR3 in amino acids: CASSGGYSYEQYF.

This chain uses TRBV9 with TRBJ2-3. The CDR3 totals 12 residues. The germline CDR1 and CDR2 sequences are SGDLS and YYNGEE. The CDR3 here is CASSVDPDTQYF. The full variable domain, completed using reference TRBV9 and TRBJ2-3, is DSGVTQTPKHLITATGQRVTLRCSPRSGDLSVYWYQQSLDQGLQFLIQYYNGEERAKGNILERFSAQQFPDLHSELNLSSLELGDSALYFCASSVDPDTQYFGPGTRLTVL.

The rearrangement links TRBV2 to TRBJ2-2; TCRdb calls TRBD1, which cannot be checked without DNA. CDR3 size: 14 residues. Germline loops: CDR1 SNHLY, CDR2 FYNNEI. The CDR3 region is CARMGPANTGELFF.

The chain is built from TRBV7-8 and TRBJ1-1; TCRdb reports TRBD1, a call that lacks DNA to check it against. This CDR3 is 15 amino acids long. CDR1 SGHVS and CDR2 FQNEAQ come from the germline V gene. CDR3 loop: CASSFTGTMNTEAFF.

The chain joins TRBV12-3 or TRBV12-4 to TRBJ2-2; TCRdb names TRBD1, which stays unverified in the absence of DNA. The CDR3 is made up of 13 amino acids. CDR3 residues: CASSLIQGGELFF.

The chain recombines TRBV12-3 or TRBV12-4 with TRBJ2-1; TCRdb designates TRBD1, a call that cannot be tested without DNA. This CDR3 is built from 16 residues. CDR3 region: CASSHSGGSGGNEQFF.

The V call is TRBV12-3 or TRBV12-4, the J call TRBJ2-3; TCRdb designates TRBD1, a call that cannot be tested without DNA. The CDR3 covers 16 residues. The CDR3 loop is CASSLGLAGPTDTQYF.

This chain links TRBV3-1 with TRBJ1-1; TCRdb's D gene call, TRBD1, goes unchecked for lack of DNA. This CDR3 contains 19 residues. CDR1 is LGHDT, CDR2 YNNKEL, per germline (reference sequence). Here the CDR3 reads CASSLPGLLGGTMNTEAFF.

The chain joins TRBV7-2 to TRBJ2-3; TCRdb's D call, TRBD1, is unchecked because there is no DNA. Germline V gene sequence: CDR1 SGHTA, CDR2 FQGNSA. This CDR3 spans 14 amino acids. The chain's CDR3 is CASSYWAGADTQYF.

The rearrangement joins TRBV18 to TRBJ1-6; TCRdb's D call of TRBD1 is untestable without DNA. The germline CDR1 and CDR2 sequences are KGHSH and LQKENI. The CDR3 is 15 amino acids. This CDR3 reads CASSQGVRGNSPLHF.

The chain is built from TRBV21-1 and TRBJ2-1. TRBV21-1 is described as a pseudogene. This CDR3 is built from 17 residues. The CDR3 reads CASSKALQGVDYNEQFF.